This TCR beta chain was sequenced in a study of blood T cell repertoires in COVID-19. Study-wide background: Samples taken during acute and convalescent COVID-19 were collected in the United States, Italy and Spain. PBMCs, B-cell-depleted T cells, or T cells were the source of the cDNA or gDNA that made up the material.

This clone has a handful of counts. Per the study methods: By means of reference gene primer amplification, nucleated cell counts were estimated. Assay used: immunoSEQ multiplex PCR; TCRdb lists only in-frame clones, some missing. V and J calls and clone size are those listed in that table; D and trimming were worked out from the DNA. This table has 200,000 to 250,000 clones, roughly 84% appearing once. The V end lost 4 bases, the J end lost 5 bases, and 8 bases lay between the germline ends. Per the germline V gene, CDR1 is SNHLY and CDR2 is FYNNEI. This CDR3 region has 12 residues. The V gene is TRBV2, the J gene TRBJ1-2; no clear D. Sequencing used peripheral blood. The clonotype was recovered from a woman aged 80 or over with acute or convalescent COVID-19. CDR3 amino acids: CASSVGGYGYTF. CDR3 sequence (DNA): TGTGCCAGCAGTGTTGGAGGGTATGGCTACACCTTC.